A selection of T cell receptor beta chains follows, all from one sample in a study of vaccination and CD4 T cells after COVID-19. Antigens for these TCRs are unknown. TCRdb fed the PCR reads into MiXCR, producing one record per CDR3 protein. The sample shows some 16,000 distinct CDR3 sequences, around 44% of them seen only once. The starting material was CD4+ T cells from blood, cultured in vitro, obtained after SARS-CoV-2 vaccination. These receptors all come from a human donor who had recovered from COVID-19. CDR3s include the opening cysteine and the closing phenylalanine or tryptophan. The D gene is left open where the match is weak. A clone size is listed for some rows: how often the clone was seen (once, few, many), or a class if it is expanded.

abundance: .; v_gene: TRBV6-2/TRBV6-3; j_gene: TRBJ1-1; d_gene: .; CDR3nt: TGTGCCAGCAGTCCGCTCAGACAGAGGAACACTGAAGCTTTCTTT; CDR3aa: CASSPLRQRNTEAFF
abundance: few; v_gene: TRBV20-1; j_gene: TRBJ2-1; d_gene: TRBD2; CDR3nt: TGCAGTGCTAGTTCCAGCGGGAGCCCCTACAATGAGCAGTTCTTC; CDR3aa: CSASSSGSPYNEQFF
abundance: .; v_gene: TRBV4-1; j_gene: TRBJ2-5; d_gene: TRBD2; CDR3nt: TGCGCCAGCAGCCCCCCGACTAGCGGGAGACAGACCCAGTACTTC; CDR3aa: CASSPPTSGRQTQYF
abundance: medium-sized; v_gene: TRBV6-2/TRBV6-3; j_gene: TRBJ2-3; d_gene: TRBD2; CDR3nt: TGTGCCAGCAGTTTGACTAGCGGGAGCACAGATACGCAGTATTTT; CDR3aa: CASSLTSGSTDTQYF
abundance: few; v_gene: TRBV2; j_gene: TRBJ1-2; d_gene: .; CDR3nt: TGTGCCAGCAGTGAAGAGGGGAACTATGGCTACACCTTC; CDR3aa: CASSEEGNYGYTF
abundance: .; v_gene: TRBV12-3/TRBV12-4; j_gene: TRBJ1-1; d_gene: .; CDR3nt: TGTGCCAGCAGTCCCTTCGGGAAAAAATCGGCTTTCTTT; CDR3aa: CASSPFGKKSAFF
abundance: few; v_gene: TRBV6-2/TRBV6-3; j_gene: TRBJ2-5; d_gene: TRBD2; CDR3nt: TGTGCCAGCAGGTTTAGCGGGGGGAAAGAGACCCAGTACTTC; CDR3aa: CASRFSGGKETQYF
abundance: .; v_gene: TRBV27; j_gene: TRBJ2-7; d_gene: .; CDR3nt: TGTGCCAGCAGTTTATTTTCCCCACAGGATTCTTCCTACGAGCAGTACTTC; CDR3aa: CASSLFSPQDSSYEQYF
abundance: few; v_gene: TRBV20-1; j_gene: TRBJ2-1; d_gene: .; CDR3nt: TGCAGTGCTACGGGCGGGATAACCTACAATGAGCAGTTCTTC; CDR3aa: CSATGGITYNEQFF
abundance: .; v_gene: TRBV7-2; j_gene: TRBJ2-1; d_gene: TRBD2; CDR3nt: TGTGCCAGCAGCTTAGCTTCGACTAGCGGGAGCCCTGAGCAGTTCTTC; CDR3aa: CASSLASTSGSPEQFF
abundance: .; v_gene: TRBV6-1; j_gene: TRBJ2-5; d_gene: TRBD2; CDR3nt: TGTGCCAGCAGGTCCGGGACTAGGGGTGAGACCCAGTACTTC; CDR3aa: CASRSGTRGETQYF
abundance: medium-sized; v_gene: TRBV6-1; j_gene: TRBJ1-4; d_gene: TRBD1; CDR3nt: TGTGCCAGCAATGAAGACAGGGGGCGTGAAAAACTGTTTTTT; CDR3aa: CASNEDRGREKLFF
abundance: .; v_gene: TRBV5-6; j_gene: TRBJ2-5; d_gene: TRBD2; CDR3nt: TGTGCCAGCAGCTCGGGAGGGCCGGGGGAGACCCAGTACTTC; CDR3aa: CASSSGGPGETQYF
abundance: .; v_gene: TRBV11-3; j_gene: TRBJ2-7; d_gene: .; CDR3nt: TGTGCCAGCAGCCCGGGTCAGGGTCGAGAGCAGTACTTC; CDR3aa: CASSPGQGREQYF
abundance: .; v_gene: TRBV7-2; j_gene: TRBJ1-1; d_gene: .; CDR3nt: TGTGCCAGCAGCTTGGATGGATTCGACATGAACACTGAAGCTTTCTTT; CDR3aa: CASSLDGFDMNTEAFF
abundance: .; v_gene: TRBV28; j_gene: TRBJ2-3; d_gene: TRBD1; CDR3nt: TGTGCCAGCAGTTTCCCGCAGGGGGAAGATACGCAGTATTTT; CDR3aa: CASSFPQGEDTQYF
abundance: .; v_gene: TRBV10-3; j_gene: TRBJ2-2; d_gene: .; CDR3nt: TGTGCCATCAGTGCGGCCGGGGAGCTGTTTTTT; CDR3aa: CAISAAGELFF
abundance: .; v_gene: TRBV4-1; j_gene: TRBJ2-3; d_gene: TRBD2; CDR3nt: TGCGCCAGCAGCCAAGAAGGCGGGAGGAAGCGAGATACGCAGTATTTT; CDR3aa: CASSQEGGRKRDTQYF
abundance: .; v_gene: TRBV30; j_gene: TRBJ2-5; d_gene: .; CDR3nt: TGTGCCTGGAGGGTTACTGCTCAGGGGACCCAGTACTTC; CDR3aa: CAWRVTAQGTQYF
abundance: few; v_gene: TRBV7-2; j_gene: TRBJ2-7; d_gene: .; CDR3nt: TGTGCCAGCAGCTTAGGTCCCGGGGTCGAGCAGTACTTC; CDR3aa: CASSLGPGVEQYF
abundance: .; v_gene: TRBV11-2; j_gene: TRBJ2-7; d_gene: TRBD2; CDR3nt: TGTGCCAGCAAGCCGGGACTAGCAAATTTCGAGCAGTACTTC; CDR3aa: CASKPGLANFEQYF
abundance: .; v_gene: TRBV6-5; j_gene: TRBJ1-3; d_gene: TRBD1; CDR3nt: TGTGCCAGCAGTTCACAGGGGAGAGCCACTGGAAACACCATATATTTT; CDR3aa: CASSSQGRATGNTIYF
abundance: .; v_gene: TRBV28; j_gene: TRBJ2-7; d_gene: .; CDR3nt: TGTGCCAGCAGCGGAACAGGAGGCGAGCAGTACTTC; CDR3aa: CASSGTGGEQYF
abundance: .; v_gene: TRBV29-1; j_gene: TRBJ2-5; d_gene: .; CDR3nt: TGCAGCGTTGGTGTACTAGCAGGGGGTGAGACCCAGTACTTC; CDR3aa: CSVGVLAGGETQYF
abundance: medium-sized; v_gene: TRBV20-1; j_gene: TRBJ1-4; d_gene: .; CDR3nt: TGCAGTGCTAGTAGTCAGTTGAATGAAAAACTGTTTTTT; CDR3aa: CSASSQLNEKLFF
abundance: .; v_gene: TRBV5-4; j_gene: TRBJ1-5; d_gene: .; CDR3nt: TGTGCCAGCAGCCAAGACATCAATCAGCCCCAGCATTTT; CDR3aa: CASSQDINQPQHF
abundance: .; v_gene: TRBV30; j_gene: TRBJ2-7; d_gene: .; CDR3nt: TGTGCCTGGATCCAGTCCTACGAGCAGTACTTC; CDR3aa: CAWIQSYEQYF
abundance: few; v_gene: TRBV28; j_gene: TRBJ2-7; d_gene: .; CDR3nt: TGTGCCAGCAGCCGCGCTTTCTCCTACGAGCAGTACTTC; CDR3aa: CASSRAFSYEQYF
abundance: few; v_gene: TRBV5-5; j_gene: TRBJ1-6; d_gene: .; CDR3nt: TGTGCCAGCAGCCCCCGGCCGGGGGGGGCTGGCAATTCACCCCTCCACTTT; CDR3aa: CASSPRPGGAGNSPLHF
abundance: .; v_gene: TRBV15; j_gene: TRBJ2-2; d_gene: .; CDR3nt: TGTGCCACCAGCTTAGGACTATCCCCCGGGGAGCTGTTTTTT; CDR3aa: CATSLGLSPGELFF
abundance: .; v_gene: TRBV20-1; j_gene: TRBJ1-4; d_gene: .; CDR3nt: TGCAGTGCTAGGGACAGTCGCGGGTTTGAAAAACTGTTTTTT; CDR3aa: CSARDSRGFEKLFF
abundance: .; v_gene: TRBV14; j_gene: TRBJ1-1; d_gene: .; CDR3nt: TGTGCCAGCAGCCGCGGATCTCCGGGGAACACTGAAGCTTTCTTT; CDR3aa: CASSRGSPGNTEAFF
abundance: .; v_gene: TRBV5-1; j_gene: TRBJ1-1; d_gene: .; CDR3nt: TGCGCCAGCAGCCTGGTGGGGGGGGGCCATACTGAAGCTTTCTTT; CDR3aa: CASSLVGGGHTEAFF
abundance: .; v_gene: TRBV7-2; j_gene: TRBJ2-3; d_gene: .; CDR3nt: TGTGCCAGCAGCTGGGGGGCGCGACCCGATACGCAGTATTTT; CDR3aa: CASSWGARPDTQYF
abundance: .; v_gene: TRBV27; j_gene: TRBJ2-7; d_gene: TRBD2; CDR3nt: TGTGCCAGCAGTAGTAGCGGGAGGACCTCCTACGAGCAGTACTTC; CDR3aa: CASSSSGRTSYEQYF
abundance: .; v_gene: TRBV20-1; j_gene: TRBJ2-1; d_gene: TRBD2; CDR3nt: TGCAGTGCTAGAGAAGGGCGGGAGTGGAATGAGCAGTTCTTC; CDR3aa: CSAREGREWNEQFF
abundance: .; v_gene: TRBV6-1; j_gene: TRBJ2-3; d_gene: TRBD1; CDR3nt: TGTGCCAGCCGATCCGGGACAGGGGGCTTGGCACTTGGCACAGATACGCAGTATTTT; CDR3aa: CASRSGTGGLALGTDTQYF
abundance: medium-sized; v_gene: TRBV2; j_gene: TRBJ2-3; d_gene: TRBD2; CDR3nt: TGTGCCAGCACCCGCCGGACTAGCGTCACAGATACGCAGTATTTT; CDR3aa: CASTRRTSVTDTQYF
abundance: once; v_gene: TRBV6-1; j_gene: TRBJ2-2; d_gene: TRBD1; CDR3nt: TGTGCCAGCAGTGGGACAGGGGACGCGAACACCGGGGAGCTGTTTTTT; CDR3aa: CASSGTGDANTGELFF
abundance: .; v_gene: TRBV10-3; j_gene: TRBJ2-1; d_gene: .; CDR3nt: TGTGCCATCGGGTCTGGGCAGAGCTCCTACAATGAGCAGTTCTTC; CDR3aa: CAIGSGQSSYNEQFF
abundance: once; v_gene: TRBV7-3; j_gene: TRBJ2-3; d_gene: TRBD2; CDR3nt: TGTGCCAGCAGCTTAGGCGGGAGAAATGGAGATACGCAGTATTTT; CDR3aa: CASSLGGRNGDTQYF
abundance: once; v_gene: TRBV7-3; j_gene: TRBJ2-3; d_gene: .; CDR3nt: TGTGCCAGCAGCTTAACTATTTCCGGGGACACAGATACGCAGTATTTT; CDR3aa: CASSLTISGDTDTQYF
abundance: medium-sized; v_gene: TRBV20-1; j_gene: TRBJ2-7; d_gene: TRBD2; CDR3nt: TGCAGTGCCAGGAGGGGACGGACTAGCGGGAGAGGGGCCGAGCAGTACTTC; CDR3aa: CSARRGRTSGRGAEQYF
abundance: few; v_gene: TRBV27; j_gene: TRBJ1-4; d_gene: TRBD1; CDR3nt: TGTGCCAGCAGTCCGCAGGGGGGGGAAAAACTGTTTTTT; CDR3aa: CASSPQGGEKLFF
abundance: .; v_gene: TRBV14; j_gene: TRBJ2-5; d_gene: .; CDR3nt: TGTGCCAGCAGCCAAGGGGCTAGGTCAGAGACCCAGTACTTC; CDR3aa: CASSQGARSETQYF
abundance: .; v_gene: TRBV9; j_gene: TRBJ1-1; d_gene: TRBD1; CDR3nt: TGTGCCAGCAGCCCGGGACAGATGAACACTGAAGCTTTCTTT; CDR3aa: CASSPGQMNTEAFF